A single T cell receptor (beta chain) is shown here with its context. Its antigen is currently unknown. CDR1 is KGHDR and CDR2 is SFDVKD in the germline V gene. The CDR3 contains 15 residues. V dropped 4 bases and J dropped 4; count of bases not matched to a gene: 7. The source of the sample is a study of T cell responses to AZD1222 COVID-19 vaccine. Whole-study findings and limits: Most donors were white British and more were female, and clonal diversity was possibly underestimated.

Clones were read by immunoSEQ multiplex PCR, and TCRdb kept only the in-frame ones, dropping some. The sample includes about 150,000 clones, approximately 90% of them seen just once. The starting material was peripheral blood, obtained on day 0 of AZD1222 vaccination. The origin of this receptor is an adult in good health. The V call is TRBV24-1, the J call TRBJ2-5; 8 nucleotides line up with TRBD1. The CDR3 DNA reads TGTGCCACCAGTGACCCGACAGGGGAGCGAGAGACCCAGTACTTC. This gives the protein CATSDPTGERETQYF.